Listed here are 12 T cell receptor beta chains from one sample, sequenced in a study of T cell clonality in common variable immunodeficiency. Regarding the study as a whole: Fewer deletions and N-nucleotide insertions were reportedly seen in common variable immunodeficiency TCR beta sequences.

Produced via immunoSEQ multiplex PCR; TCRdb's table is partial and in-frame only. Observed in the sample are about 28,000 clones, none of them singletons. Their antigens remain unidentified. The specimen sequenced was peripheral blood mononuclear cells. The receptors stem from a human donor with common variable immunodeficiency.

This clone was counted a few times. The read terminates 3 residues before the CDR3 end, so the remaining end is supplied by the germline J gene. The chain carries TRBV6-2 or TRBV6-3 and TRBJ1-5, with a possible D match to TRBD1 (6 bases). The CDR3 loop spans 15 amino acids. Germline loops: CDR1 MNHEY, CDR2 SVGEGT. The ends were cut back, 8 bases at V and 0 bases at J, with 14 bases in the middle. CDR3 loop: CASGPGEYSNQPQHF. The sequenced CDR3 bases are TGTGCCAGCGGGCCAGGGGAGTATAGCAATCAGCCC.

This clone has a handful of counts. The read ends 3 residues shy of where the CDR3 ends; the end is completed using the germline J gene. This chain connects TRBV19 to TRBJ2-1; TRBD2 matches at 11 bases. CDR1 and CDR2 from the germline V gene are LNHDA and SQIVND (reference sequence). Trimming at V came to 8 bases and at J to 4 bases, leaving 4 bases not matched to a gene. The CDR3 covers 14 residues. The part of the CDR3 DNA that was read is TGTGCCAGTCTAGCGGGGGGACTTTACAATGAG. Translating gives CASLAGGLYNE. The entire CDR3 reads CASLAGGLYNEQFF. Supplemented by reference TRBV19 and TRBJ2-1, the full variable domain reads DGGITQSPKYLFRKEGQNVTLSCEQNLNHDAMYWYRQDPGQGLRLIYYSQIVNDFQKGDIAEGYSVSREKKESFPLTVTSAQKNPTAFYLCASLAGGLYNEQFFGPGTRLTVL.

This clone has a handful of counts. The read comes to an end 3 residues before the CDR3 does, leaving the germline J gene to fill in the end. The rearrangement uses TRBV6-1 and TRBJ2-7, with 8 positions matching TRBD2. The CDR3 has 15 residues. Germline V lookup: CDR1 MNHNS, CDR2 SASEGT. The junction had 6 bases not matched to a gene; V was cut back by 2 bases and J by 3 bases. The CDR3 sequence: CASSEPGGPNYEQYF. The sequenced part of the CDR3 DNA is TGTGCCAGCAGTGAACCGGGGGGGCCCAACTACGAG.

A note on this clone: The CDR3 extends 3 residues past the end of the read, so its final part is completed from the germline J gene. The chain couples TRBV30 to TRBJ1-5; weak D call: TRBD1 (5 bases). The CDR3 loop spans 15 amino acids. Trimming pared 3 bases from V and 6 bases from J, leaving 18 bases between. Germline-derived CDR1 and CDR2 are GTSNPN and SVGIG (reference sequence). CDR3 amino acids: CAWSPAGGVSQPQHF. The part of the CDR3 DNA that was read is TGTGCCTGGAGCCCCGCGGGGGGTGTAAGTCAGCCC.

This clone was counted at least ten times. The read ends 3 residues before the CDR3 terminus; that terminus is restored from the germline J gene. The rearrangement uses TRBV28 and TRBJ2-2, with TRBD2 matching over 11 bases. V gave up 6 bases and J gave up 1 base; unmatched junction bases: 13. Germline CDR1 and CDR2: MDHEN and SYDVKM. The CDR3 is made up of 19 amino acids. The CDR3 spells CASRGPRPLAGGNTGELFF. Incomplete CDR3 DNA: TGTGCCAGCAGGGGCCCCCGTCCTCTAGCGGGGGGGAACACCGGGGAG.

As regards this clone: The read comes to an end 3 residues before the CDR3 does, leaving the germline J gene to fill in the end. The chain links TRBV30 to TRBJ2-5, with D perhaps TRBD1 (5 bases). The germline V and J ends were trimmed by 2 bases and 5 bases, with 12 bases remaining between them. CDR3 length: 13 residues. The germline V gene has CDR1 GTSNPN and CDR2 SVGIG (reference sequence). The CDR3 DNA, read in part, is TGTGCCTGGAGTCCACAGGTGGGGGAGACC. Translated, it gives CAWSPQVGET. The entire CDR3 is CAWSPQVGETQYF.

This clone appeared a few times. The missing CDR3 end, 3 residues past where the read stops, is filled in from the germline J gene. J is TRBJ2-6 and V is TRBV19, with 8 bases fitting TRBD1. This CDR3 is built from 18 residues. Germline V gives CDR1 LNHDA, CDR2 SQIVND (reference sequence). The junction had 12 bases not matched to a gene; V was cut back by 7 bases and J by 1 base. The CDR3 protein is CASTRSGQGRSGANVLTF. The sequenced CDR3 bases are TGTGCCAGTACGCGCAGTGGACAGGGTAGATCTGGGGCCAACGTC.

This clone was detected ten times or more. Read data end 3 residues before the CDR3 end; the end is taken from the germline J gene. The rearrangement links TRBV29-1 to TRBJ2-5, with 9 nucleotides matching TRBD1. Looked up from germline, CDR1 is SQVTM and CDR2 is ANQGSEA. With 4 bases clipped from V and 5 bases from J, the junction kept 5 bases outside the gene matches. The CDR3 sequence is 13 residues long. The sequenced part of the CDR3 DNA is TGCAGCGTTGGCCACAGGGGGCTGGAGACC. It codes for CSVGHRGLET. The full CDR3 protein reads CSVGHRGLETQYF. Full variable domain (outside the CDR3, taken from reference TRBV29-1 and TRBJ2-5): SAVISQKPSRDICQRGTSLTIQCQVDSQVTMMFWYRQQPGQSLTLIATANQGSEATYESGFVIDKFPISRPNLTFSTLTVSNMSPEDSSIYLCSVGHRGLETQYFGPGTRLLVL.

This clone was recorded at least ten times. CDR3 in amino acids: CSAGQGALGTGELFF. CDR3 DNA, as far as it was read: TGCAGTGCTGGACAGGGGGCGCTGGGAACCGGGGAG. The chain combines TRBV20-1 with TRBJ2-2, with 11 nucleotides matching TRBD1. The CDR3 is cut off 3 residues early in the read; its end comes from the germline J gene. The CDR3 is 15 amino acids. Trimming removed 5 bases from V and 5 bases from J; junction bases left unmatched: 7. Germline CDR1 reads DFQATT; CDR2 reads SNEGSKA (reference sequence).

There are many counts of this clone. The read halts 3 residues ahead of the CDR3 end, with the missing end drawn from the germline J gene. The chain is built from TRBV20-1 and TRBJ2-7; D possibly uses TRBD1 or TRBD2 (7 bases each). The germline CDR1 and CDR2 sequences are DFQATT and SNEGSKA (reference sequence). This CDR3 is built from 14 residues. V shed 6 bases and J shed 4 bases, with 19 bases lying between them. The sequenced part of the CDR3 DNA is TGCAGTGCCCGAAGGGAGGGGGCAAATTACGAG. Amino acid sequence: CSARREGANYE. From start to end, the CDR3 is CSARREGANYEQYF.

This clone was picked up a small number of times. The CDR3 extends 3 residues past the end of the read, so its final part is completed from the germline J gene. The V and J genes are TRBV30 and TRBJ2-7, with D possibly being TRBD1 (5 bases). Germline V gene lookup returns CDR1 GTSNPN and CDR2 SVGIG (reference sequence). The CDR3 has 15 amino acids. Trimming took off 5 bases at V and 1 base at J, with 18 bases between the two ends. CDR3 in amino acids: CAWRAVTGVSYEQYF. The DNA read from the CDR3 is TGTGCCTGGCGAGCCGTAACAGGCGTTTCCTACGAG.

A few counts support this clone. CDR3 sequence: CASSMGTGGGTDTQYF. The CDR3 DNA, read in part, is TGTGCCAGTAGTATGGGGACAGGGGGGGGCACAGATACG. This chain links TRBV19 with TRBJ2-3, with TRBD1 matching over 11 bases. The CDR3 is cut off 3 residues early in the read; its end comes from the germline J gene. After removal of 3 bases from V and 1 base from J, the junction contained 3 bases not matched to a gene. CDR3 length equals 16 residues. The V gene's germline CDR1 is LNHDA and CDR2 SQIVND (reference sequence). The entire variable domain, with the rest obtained from reference TRBV19 and TRBJ2-3, is as follows: DGGITQSPKYLFRKEGQNVTLSCEQNLNHDAMYWYRQDPGQGLRLIYYSQIVNDFQKGDIAEGYSVSREKKESFPLTVTSAQKNPTAFYLCASSMGTGGGTDTQYFGPGTRLTVL.